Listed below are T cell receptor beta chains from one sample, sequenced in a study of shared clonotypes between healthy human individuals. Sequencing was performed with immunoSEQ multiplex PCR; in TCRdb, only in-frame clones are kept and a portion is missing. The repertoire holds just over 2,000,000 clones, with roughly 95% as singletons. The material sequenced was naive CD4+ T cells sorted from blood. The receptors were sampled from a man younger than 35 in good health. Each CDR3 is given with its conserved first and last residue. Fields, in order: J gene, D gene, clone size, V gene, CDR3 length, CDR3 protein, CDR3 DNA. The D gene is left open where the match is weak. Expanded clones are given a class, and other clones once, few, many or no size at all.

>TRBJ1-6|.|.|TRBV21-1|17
CASSRRTGEFGNSPLHF
TGTGCCAGCAGCAGACGGACAGGGGAGTTTGGGAATTCACCCCTCCACTTT
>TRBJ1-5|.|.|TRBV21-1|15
CASSKGRGWNQPQHF
TGTGCCAGCAGCAAAGGCAGGGGGTGGAATCAGCCCCAGCATTTT
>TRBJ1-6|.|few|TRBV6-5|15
CASTPTGGGNSPLHF
TGTGCCAGCACCCCCACCGGGGGCGGGAATTCACCCCTCCACTTT
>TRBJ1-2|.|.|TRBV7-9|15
CASSTPVFGNYGYTF
TGTGCCAGCAGCACCCCGGTTTTTGGGAACTATGGCTACACCTTC
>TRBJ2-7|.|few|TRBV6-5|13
CASSGTSGYEQYF
TGTGCCAGCAGTGGGACATCAGGGTACGAGCAGTACTTC
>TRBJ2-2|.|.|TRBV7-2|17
CASSPGGGASNTGELFF
TGTGCCAGCAGCCCAGGAGGAGGGGCCTCTAACACCGGGGAGCTGTTTTTT
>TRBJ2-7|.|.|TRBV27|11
CASSWGNEQYF
TGTGCCAGCAGTTGGGGTAACGAGCAGTACTTC
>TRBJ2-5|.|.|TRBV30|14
CAWRDWGAKETQYF
TGTGCCTGGCGGGACTGGGGGGCAAAAGAGACCCAGTACTTC
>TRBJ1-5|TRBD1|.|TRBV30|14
CAFTGTGGGQPQHF
TGTGCCTTCACCGGGACAGGGGGAGGTCAGCCCCAGCATTTT
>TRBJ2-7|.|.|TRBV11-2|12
CASSLGPTEQYF
TGTGCCAGCAGCCTGGGACCCACGGAGCAGTACTTC
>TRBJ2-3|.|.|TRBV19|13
CASSSAWRDTQYF
TGTGCCAGTAGTTCCGCCTGGCGGGATACGCAGTATTTT
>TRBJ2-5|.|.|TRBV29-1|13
CSVAGQAQETQYF
TGCAGCGTTGCGGGCCAGGCCCAAGAGACCCAGTACTTC
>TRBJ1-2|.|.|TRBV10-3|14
CAISESGLNYGYTF
TGTGCCATCAGTGAGTCGGGCCTGAACTATGGCTACACCTTC
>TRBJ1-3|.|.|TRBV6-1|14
CASRPDTTGNTIYF
TGTGCCAGCAGACCAGACACCACTGGAAACACCATATATTTT
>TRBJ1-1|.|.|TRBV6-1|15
CASSALGTENTEAFF
TGTGCCAGCAGTGCCCTTGGGACGGAAAACACTGAAGCTTTCTTT
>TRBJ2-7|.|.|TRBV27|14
CASSRRDVAYEQYF
TGTGCCAGCAGTCGCCGGGACGTCGCCTACGAGCAGTACTTC
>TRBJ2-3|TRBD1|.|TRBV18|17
CASSPLRTGGSADTQYF
TGTGCCAGCTCACCACTCCGGACAGGGGGTAGTGCAGATACGCAGTATTTT
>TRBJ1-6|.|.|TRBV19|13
CASSVRLLTPLHF
TGTGCCAGTAGTGTTAGACTGCTGACACCCCTCCACTTT
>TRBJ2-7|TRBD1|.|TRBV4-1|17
CASSHPTGTGNNHEQYF
TGCGCCAGCAGCCATCCTACCGGGACAGGGAACAACCACGAGCAGTACTTC
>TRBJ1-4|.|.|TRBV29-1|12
CSAVAFGEKLFF
TGCAGCGCCGTGGCCTTTGGAGAAAAACTGTTTTTT
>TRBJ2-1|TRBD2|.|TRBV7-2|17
CASNSNLGGSGRNEQFF
TGTGCCAGCAACTCAAACCTAGGGGGGAGCGGGAGAAATGAGCAGTTCTTC
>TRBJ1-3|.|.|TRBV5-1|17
CASSLDLGGSSGNTIYF
TGCGCCAGCAGCTTGGACTTAGGGGGAAGCTCTGGAAACACCATATATTTT
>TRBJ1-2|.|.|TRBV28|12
CASSLTNYGYTF
TGTGCCAGCAGTTTAACCAACTATGGCTACACCTTC
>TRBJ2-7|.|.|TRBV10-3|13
CAIRGPISDEQYF
TGTGCCATCCGGGGACCCATTAGTGACGAGCAGTACTTC
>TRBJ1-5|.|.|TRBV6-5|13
CASSRGGNQPQHF
TGTGCCAGCAGTCGTGGTGGCAATCAGCCCCAGCATTTT
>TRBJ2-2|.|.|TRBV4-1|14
CASSQDSSIGELFF
TGCGCCAGCAGCCAAGATTCGAGTATTGGGGAGCTGTTTTTT
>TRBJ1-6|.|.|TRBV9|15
CASSVQSSYNSPLHF
TGTGCCAGCAGCGTTCAGAGCTCCTATAATTCACCCCTCCACTTT